The 20 T cell receptor beta chains reported below all come from one sample, sequenced in a study of blood T cell repertoires in COVID-19. Clones were read by immunoSEQ multiplex PCR, and TCRdb kept only the in-frame ones, dropping some. The sample includes approximately 83,000 clones, about four fifths of them seen just once. The sample comprised peripheral blood. The receptors originated from a woman aged 80 or over with acute or convalescent COVID-19.

The chain uses TRBV9 and TRBJ2-2, with a tentative D call TRBD2 (6 bases). This CDR3 region has 16 residues. The germline V gene encodes CDR1 SGDLS and CDR2 YYNGEE. With 0 bases removed from V and 1 base from J, the gap between germline ends came to 10 bases. DNA for the CDR3: TGTGCCAGCAGCGTAGGAGTGGGAGGGAACACCGGGGAGCTGTTTTTT. Its protein product is CASSVGVGGNTGELFF.

A note on this clone: This CDR3 fails to terminate in the conserved phenylalanine or tryptophan, so it likely reflects a read error. No DNA is shown, since the ends of the CDR3 on it are uncertain; the CDR3 is the one TCRdb lists. This chain connects TRBV28 to TRBJ2-7; the D segment call TRBD2 is taken from the table without a DNA check. The CDR3 is 13 amino acids long, termini counted. Germline-derived CDR1 and CDR2 are MDHEN and SYDVKM. The CDR3 is CASSLRFEGRPEL.

The gene calls are TRBV9 and TRBJ2-3; perhaps TRBD2 as D (5 bases). Germline V lookup: CDR1 SGDLS, CDR2 YYNGEE. Trimming removed 0 bases at V and 2 bases at J, with 10 bases between. The CDR3 is 15 residues long. The CDR3 spells CASSVGGDYTDTQYF. CDR3 coding DNA: TGTGCCAGCAGCGTAGGGGGAGACTACACAGATACGCAGTATTTT.

The chain carries TRBV28 and TRBJ2-5; TRBD1 matches at 10 bases. V dropped 5 bases and J dropped 3; count of bases not matched to a gene: 3. The CDR3 has 14 amino acids. Germline-derived CDR1 and CDR2 are MDHEN and SYDVKM. CDR3 region: CASSPGTGEETQYF. CDR3 bases: TGTGCCAGCAGTCCCGGGACAGGGGAAGAGACCCAGTACTTC. Filled out from reference TRBV28 and TRBJ2-5, the complete variable domain reads DVKVTQSSRYLVKRTGEKVFLECVQDMDHENMFWYRQDPGLGLRLIYFSYDVKMKEKGDIPEGYSVSREKKERFSLILESASTNQTSMYLCASSPGTGEETQYFGPGTRLLVL.

In its sample, this clone was seen a few times. This chain joins TRBV30 and TRBJ1-6, with TRBD1 matching 10 bases. CDR3 size: 14 residues. Germline loops: CDR1 GTSNPN, CDR2 SVGIG (reference sequence). V lost 3 bases and J lost 8; bases outside the gene matches: 4. The CDR3 region has the DNA TGTGCCTGGAGGTCCGGGACAGGGGATTCACCCCTCCACTTT. It is translated as CAWRSGTGDSPLHF.

The chain is built from TRBV10-3 and TRBJ2-5; maybe TRBD1 (5 bases). Trimming cost V 2 bases and J 8 bases, with 15 bases left between them. CDR1 ENHRY and CDR2 SYGVKD come from the germline V gene. The length of the CDR3 is 14 residues. CDR3 coding DNA: TGTGCCATCAGTGAGGGCAGGGTCAACGTCACCCAGTACTTC. It is translated as CAISEGRVNVTQYF.

The chain links TRBV28 to TRBJ2-7; a weak D match, TRBD2 (7 bases). Per the germline V gene, CDR1 is MDHEN and CDR2 is SYDVKM. V lost 8 bases and J lost 6, with 23 bases in between. The CDR3 extends over 15 amino acids. CDR3 loop: CASWRGGEGLPEQYF. The CDR3 nucleotides read TGTGCCAGCTGGAGGGGGGGCGAGGGCCTTCCCGAGCAGTACTTC.

CDR3 sequence: CASSRTGGIDEQYF. The CDR3 bases are TGTGCCAGCAGCCGTACAGGGGGAATTGACGAGCAGTACTTC. This chain joins TRBV11-3 and TRBJ2-7; TRBD1 aligns across 8 bases. The ends lost 5 bases at V and 5 bases at J; junction bases unmatched: 8. Germline CDR1 is SGHNT and CDR2 is YENEEA. This CDR3 region has 14 residues.

V usage is TRBV30 and J usage is TRBJ1-1; possibly TRBD1 for D (5 bases). Trimming left V 4 bases short and J 4 bases short, with 10 bases between. The germline gives CDR1 GTSNPN, CDR2 SVGIG (reference sequence). The CDR3 has 12 amino acids. CDR3 bases: TGTGCCTGGAATGGCGGGGGCACTGAAGCTTTCTTT. This codes for CAWNGGGTEAFF. The whole variable domain, filled in from reference TRBV30 and TRBJ1-1, reads SQTIHQWPATLVQPVGSPLSLECTVEGTSNPNLYWYRQAAGRGLQLLFYSVGIGQISSEVPQNLSASRPQDRQFILSSKKLLLSDSGFYLCAWNGGGTEAFFGQGTRLTVV.

This chain joins TRBV4-3 and TRBJ1-4; the D is unclear. CDR3 length: 13 amino acids. V was shortened by 4 bases and J by 10 bases, with 13 bases between the two germline ends. Germline V gene data show CDR1 as LGHNA and CDR2 as YSLEER. CDR3: CASSPLINGKLFF. Written as DNA, the CDR3 is TGCGCCAGCAGCCCGCTGATCAACGGAAAACTGTTTTTT.

This clone was seen a handful of times. The rearrangement joins TRBV7-2 to TRBJ2-3; D gene unclear. The CDR3 has 13 amino acids. V dropped 1 base and J dropped 5 bases, with 7 bases sitting between them. Germline V gene sequence: CDR1 SGHTA, CDR2 FQGNSA. CDR3 sequence: CASSLGSIDTQYF. Written as DNA, the CDR3 is TGTGCCAGCAGCTTAGGTAGTATAGATACGCAGTATTTT. The full variable domain, in which reference TRBV7-2 and TRBJ2-3 provide the parts outside the CDR3, is GAGVSQSPSNKVTEKGKDVELRCDPISGHTALYWYRQSLGQGLEFLIYFQGNSAPDKSGLPSDRFSAERTGGSVSTLTIQRTQQEDSAVYLCASSLGSIDTQYFGPGTRLTVL.

The chain combines TRBV4-1 with TRBJ2-1; 8 bases agree with TRBD2. The V and J ends lost 5 bases and 8 bases, in that order; junction bases with no gene match: 17. Per germline, CDR1 MGHRA and CDR2 YSYEKL. This CDR3 region has 17 residues. CDR3 DNA sequence: TGCGCCAGCAGCGGGCGGCCTGGCGGGGGGCCTGGGGATGAGCAGTTCTTC. This sequence encodes CASSGRPGGGPGDEQFF.

The chain carries TRBV7-3 and TRBJ1-6, with TRBD1 matching over 9 bases. CDR1 is SGHTA and CDR2 is FQGTGA in the germline V gene. The length of the CDR3 is 15 residues. Trimming cost V 5 bases and J 7 bases; bases outside gene matches: 6. CDR3: CASSEYRGRNSPLHF. CDR3 sequence (DNA): TGTGCCAGCAGCGAGTACAGGGGGCGGAATTCACCCCTCCACTTT.

The V and J genes are TRBV6-2 or TRBV6-3 and TRBJ2-1; TRBD2 matches 11 bases. Per germline, CDR1 MNHEY and CDR2 SVGEGT. The CDR3 covers 17 residues. The V gene end was trimmed by 2 bases and the J gene end by 5 bases; junction bases not matched to a gene: 8. CDR3 coding DNA: TGTGCCAGCAGTTACCCAACTAGCGGGAGCAACGACAATGAGCAGTTCTTC. Its protein is CASSYPTSGSNDNEQFF.

The V and J genes are TRBV7-9 and TRBJ2-2; possible D gene TRBD1, 6 bases. V was shortened by 1 base and J by 0 bases, with 9 bases between the two germline ends. The V gene's germline CDR1 is SEHNR and CDR2 FQNEAQ (reference sequence). The CDR3 is 16 residues long. CDR3 DNA sequence: TGTGCCAGCAGCTTAGGTGGGGGCCCGAACACCGGGGAGCTGTTTTTT. Translation gives CASSLGGGPNTGELFF.

The J gene is TRBJ2-7, the V gene TRBV5-8, with D uncertain. Germline loops: CDR1 SGHTS, CDR2 YDEGEE. This CDR3 contains 11 residues. V was clipped by 0 bases and J by 4 bases, with 2 bases between them. CDR3 sequence reads: CASSLAYEQYF. The CDR3 DNA is TGTGCCAGCAGCTTGGCGTACGAGCAGTACTTC.

CDR3 protein: CASSLPPQEIYGYTF. The DNA for the CDR3 is TGTGCCAGCAGCTTACCCCCACAGGAGATTTATGGCTACACCTTC. This sequence joins TRBV7-2 and TRBJ1-2, with D possibly matching TRBD1 (5 bases). With 2 bases removed from V and 5 bases from J, the gap between germline ends came to 15 bases. Germline CDR1 is SGHTA and CDR2 is FQGNSA. The CDR3 has 15 residues.

In its sample, this clone was seen a few times. This chain links TRBV28 with TRBJ1-3; D uncertain. This CDR3 spans 16 amino acids. V was shortened by 7 bases and J by 4 bases, with 20 bases between the two germline ends. CDR1 and CDR2 (germline): MDHEN, SYDVKM. CDR3 coding DNA: TGTGCCAGCATTAATGGTGGAGGGTTCAGGGGAAACACCATATATTTT. It specifies CASINGGGFRGNTIYF.

The chain recombines TRBV6-2 or TRBV6-3 with TRBJ2-1; 10 positions agree with TRBD2. Per germline, CDR1 MNHEY and CDR2 SVGEGT. This CDR3 is built from 16 residues. V lost 2 bases and J lost 7; bases outside the gene matches: 8. CDR3 loop: CASSYGSGGSGNEQFF. Written as DNA, the CDR3 is TGTGCCAGCAGTTACGGTAGCGGGGGGTCGGGGAATGAGCAGTTCTTC.

This chain connects TRBV6-2 or TRBV6-3 to TRBJ2-7; TRBD2 agrees at 8 bases. Per the germline V gene, CDR1 is MNHEY and CDR2 is SVGEGT. The trim removed 0 bases at V and 3 bases at J, leaving 4 bases unmatched. The CDR3 is 15 amino acids. CDR3 bases: TGTGCCAGCAGTTACTCTGGGACTAGGTACTACGAGCAGTACTTC. Translating it yields CASSYSGTRYYEQYF.